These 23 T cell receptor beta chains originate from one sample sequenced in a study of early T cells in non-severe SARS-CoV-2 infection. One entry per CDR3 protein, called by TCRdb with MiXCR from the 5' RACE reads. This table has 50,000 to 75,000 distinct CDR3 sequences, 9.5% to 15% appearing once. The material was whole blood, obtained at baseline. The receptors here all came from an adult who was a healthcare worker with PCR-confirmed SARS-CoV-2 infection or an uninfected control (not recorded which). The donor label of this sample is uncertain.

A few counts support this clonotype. The CDR3 sequence is CASRVPEGKAGELFF. The CDR3 bases are TGTGCCAGCCGGGTTCCGGAGGGGAAGGCCGGGGAGCTGTTTTTT. This chain links TRBV2 with TRBJ2-2, with a possible D match to TRBD2 (6 bases). This CDR3 contains 15 residues. Germline CDR1 is SNHLY and CDR2 is FYNNEI. Trimming cost V 8 bases and J 6 bases, with 19 bases left between them.

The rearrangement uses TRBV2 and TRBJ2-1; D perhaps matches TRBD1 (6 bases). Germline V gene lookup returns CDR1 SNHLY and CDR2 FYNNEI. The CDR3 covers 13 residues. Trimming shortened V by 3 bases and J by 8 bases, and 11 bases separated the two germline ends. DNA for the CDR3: TGTGCCAGCAGTGACACTAGACAGGATGAGCAGTTCTTC. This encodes CASSDTRQDEQFF.

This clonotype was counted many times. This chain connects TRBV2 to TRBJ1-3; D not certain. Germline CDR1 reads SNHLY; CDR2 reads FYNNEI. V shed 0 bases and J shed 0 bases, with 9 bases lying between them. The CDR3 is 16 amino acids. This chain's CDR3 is CASSEAKWSSGNTIYF. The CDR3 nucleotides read TGTGCCAGCAGTGAAGCCAAATGGAGCTCTGGAAACACCATATATTTT.

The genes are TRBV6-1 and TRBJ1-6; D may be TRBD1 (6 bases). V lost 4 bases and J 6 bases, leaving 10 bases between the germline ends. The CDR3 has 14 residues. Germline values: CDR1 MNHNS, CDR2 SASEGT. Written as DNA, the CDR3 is TGTGCCAGCAGTGCGGCCAGGGGTAATTCACCCCTCCACTTT. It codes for CASSAARGNSPLHF.

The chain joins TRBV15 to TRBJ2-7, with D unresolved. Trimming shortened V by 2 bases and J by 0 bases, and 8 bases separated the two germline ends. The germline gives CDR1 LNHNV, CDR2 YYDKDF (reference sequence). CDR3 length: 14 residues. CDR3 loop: CATSRSESSYEQYV. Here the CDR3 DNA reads TGTGCCACCAGCAGATCGGAAAGCTCCTACGAGCAGTACGTC.

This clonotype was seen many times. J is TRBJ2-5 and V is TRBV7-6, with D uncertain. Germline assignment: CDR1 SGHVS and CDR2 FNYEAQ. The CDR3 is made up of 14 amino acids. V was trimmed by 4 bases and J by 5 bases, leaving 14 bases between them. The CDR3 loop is CASSSMSTGETQYF. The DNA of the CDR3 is TGTGCCAGCAGCTCCATGAGCACTGGGGAGACCCAGTACTTC.

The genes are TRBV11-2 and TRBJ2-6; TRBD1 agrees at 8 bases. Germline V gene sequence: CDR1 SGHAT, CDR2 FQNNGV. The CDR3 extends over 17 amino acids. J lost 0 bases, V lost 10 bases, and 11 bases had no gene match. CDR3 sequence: CAIPTDRGNSGANVLTF. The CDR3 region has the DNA TGTGCCATCCCTACCGACAGGGGCAACTCTGGGGCCAACGTCCTGACTTTC.

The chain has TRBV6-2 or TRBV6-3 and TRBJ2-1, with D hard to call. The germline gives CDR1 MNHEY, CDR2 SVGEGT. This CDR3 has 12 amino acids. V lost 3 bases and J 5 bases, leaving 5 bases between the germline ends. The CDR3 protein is CASSYRHNEQFF. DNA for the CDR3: TGTGCCAGCAGTTATCGGCACAATGAGCAGTTCTTC.

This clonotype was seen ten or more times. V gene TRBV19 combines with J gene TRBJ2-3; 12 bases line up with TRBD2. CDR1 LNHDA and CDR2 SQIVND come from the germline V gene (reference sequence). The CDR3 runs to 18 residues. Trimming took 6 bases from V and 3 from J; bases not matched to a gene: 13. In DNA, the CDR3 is TGTGCCAGTAGCCGGAGACCTCTAGCGGGGGGGCCGACAGATACGCAGTATTTT. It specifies CASSRRPLAGGPTDTQYF.

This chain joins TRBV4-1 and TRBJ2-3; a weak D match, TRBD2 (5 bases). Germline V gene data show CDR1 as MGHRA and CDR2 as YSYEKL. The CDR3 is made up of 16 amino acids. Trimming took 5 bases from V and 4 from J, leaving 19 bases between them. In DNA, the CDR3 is TGCGCCAGCAGCTATACCGGGATCCCGAACGCAGATACGCAGTATTTT. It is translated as CASSYTGIPNADTQYF.

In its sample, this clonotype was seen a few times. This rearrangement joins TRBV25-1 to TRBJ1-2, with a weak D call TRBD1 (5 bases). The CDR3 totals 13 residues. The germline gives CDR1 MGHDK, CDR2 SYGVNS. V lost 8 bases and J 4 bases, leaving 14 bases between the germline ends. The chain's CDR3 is CASGGNGPYGYTF. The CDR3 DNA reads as TGTGCCAGCGGGGGTAATGGCCCCTATGGCTACACCTTC.

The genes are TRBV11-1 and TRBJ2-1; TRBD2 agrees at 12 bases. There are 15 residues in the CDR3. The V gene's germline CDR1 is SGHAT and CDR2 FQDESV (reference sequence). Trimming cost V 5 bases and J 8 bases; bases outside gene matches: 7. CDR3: CASSRGRLAGDEQFF. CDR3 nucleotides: TGTGCCAGCAGCCGCGGCCGACTAGCGGGGGATGAGCAGTTCTTC.

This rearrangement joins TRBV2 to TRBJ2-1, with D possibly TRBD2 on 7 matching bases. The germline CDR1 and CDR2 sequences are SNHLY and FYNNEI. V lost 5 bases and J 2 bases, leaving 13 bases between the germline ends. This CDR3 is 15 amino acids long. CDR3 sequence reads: CASSLRGGPYNEQFF. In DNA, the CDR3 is TGTGCCAGCAGTCTTCGCGGGGGCCCCTACAATGAGCAGTTCTTC.

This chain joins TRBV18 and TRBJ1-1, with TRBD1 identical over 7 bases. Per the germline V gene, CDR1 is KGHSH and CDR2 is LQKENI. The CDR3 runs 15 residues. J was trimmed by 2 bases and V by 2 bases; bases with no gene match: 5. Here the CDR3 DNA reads TGTGCCAGCTCACCAGACAGGGCAGTAAACACTGAAGCTTTCTTT. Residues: CASSPDRAVNTEAFF.

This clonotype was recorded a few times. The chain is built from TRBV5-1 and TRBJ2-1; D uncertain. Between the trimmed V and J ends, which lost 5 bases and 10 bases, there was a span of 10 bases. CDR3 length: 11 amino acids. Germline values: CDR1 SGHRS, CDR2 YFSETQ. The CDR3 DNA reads TGCGCCAGCAGTCCAAACCGGGAGCAGTTCTTC. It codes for CASSPNREQFF. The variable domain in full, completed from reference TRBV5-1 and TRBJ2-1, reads KAGVTQTPRYLIKTRGQQVTLSCSPISGHRSVSWYQQTPGQGLQFLFEYFSETQRNKGNFPGRFSGRQFSNSRSEMNVSTLELGDSALYLCASSPNREQFFGPGTRLTVL.

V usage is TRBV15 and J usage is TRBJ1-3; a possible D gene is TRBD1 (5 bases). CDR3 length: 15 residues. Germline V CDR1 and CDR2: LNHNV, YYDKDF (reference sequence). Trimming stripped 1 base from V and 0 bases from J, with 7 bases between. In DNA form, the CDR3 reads TGTGCCACCAGCAGAGGACAGAGCTCTGGAAACACCATATATTTT. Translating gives CATSRGQSSGNTIYF.

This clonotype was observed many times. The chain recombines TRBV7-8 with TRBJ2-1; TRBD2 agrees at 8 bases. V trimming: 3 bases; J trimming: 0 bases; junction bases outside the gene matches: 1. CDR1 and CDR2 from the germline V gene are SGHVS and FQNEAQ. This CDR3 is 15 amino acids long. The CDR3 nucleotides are TGTGCCAGCAGCTTCCGGGGGGGCTCCTACAATGAGCAGTTCTTC. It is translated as CASSFRGGSYNEQFF.

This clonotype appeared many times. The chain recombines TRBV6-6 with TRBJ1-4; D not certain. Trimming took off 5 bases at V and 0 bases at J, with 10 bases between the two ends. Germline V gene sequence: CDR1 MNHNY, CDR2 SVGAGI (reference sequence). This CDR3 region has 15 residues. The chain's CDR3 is CASSISRATNEKLFF. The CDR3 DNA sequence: TGTGCCAGCAGTATCTCGAGGGCAACTAATGAAAAACTGTTTTTT.

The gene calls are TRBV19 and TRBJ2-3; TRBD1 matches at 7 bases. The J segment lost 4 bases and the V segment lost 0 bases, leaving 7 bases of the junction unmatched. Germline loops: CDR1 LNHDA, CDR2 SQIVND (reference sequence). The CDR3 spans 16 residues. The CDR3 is CASSIDGDSRADTQYF. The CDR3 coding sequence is TGTGCCAGTAGTATAGATGGGGACAGCCGTGCAGATACGCAGTATTTT.

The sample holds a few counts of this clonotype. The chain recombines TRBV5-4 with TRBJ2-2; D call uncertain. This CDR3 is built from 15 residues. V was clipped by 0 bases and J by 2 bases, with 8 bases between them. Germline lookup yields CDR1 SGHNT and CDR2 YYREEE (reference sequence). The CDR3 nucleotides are TGTGCCAGCAGCTTGGAAAGGGATAACACCGGGGAGCTGTTTTTT. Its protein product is CASSLERDNTGELFF.

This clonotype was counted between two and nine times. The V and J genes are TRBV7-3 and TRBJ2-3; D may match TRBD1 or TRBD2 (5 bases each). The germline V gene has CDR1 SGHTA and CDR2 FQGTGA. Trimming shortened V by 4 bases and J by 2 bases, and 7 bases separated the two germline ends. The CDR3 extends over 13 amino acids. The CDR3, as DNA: TGTGCCAGCAGCTCCGGGACCACAGATACGCAGTATTTT. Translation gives CASSSGTTDTQYF. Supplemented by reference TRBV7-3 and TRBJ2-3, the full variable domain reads GAGVSQTPSNKVTEKGKYVELRCDPISGHTALYWYRQSLGQGPEFLIYFQGTGAADDSGLPNDRFFAVRPEGSVSTLKIQRTERGDSAVYLCASSSGTTDTQYFGPGTRLTVL.

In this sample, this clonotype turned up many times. CDR3 amino acids: CASSIRDRRNYGYTF. CDR3 bases: TGTGCCAGTAGTATTCGGGACAGACGGAACTATGGCTACACCTTC. The V call is TRBV19, the J call TRBJ1-2, with TRBD1 matching 7 bases. The germline V gene encodes CDR1 LNHDA and CDR2 SQIVND (reference sequence). After removal of 3 bases from V and 2 bases from J, the junction contained 6 bases not matched to a gene. CDR3 length: 15 amino acids.

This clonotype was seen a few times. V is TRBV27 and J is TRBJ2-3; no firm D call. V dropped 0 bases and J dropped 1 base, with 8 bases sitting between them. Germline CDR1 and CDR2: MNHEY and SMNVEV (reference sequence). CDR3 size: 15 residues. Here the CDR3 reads CASSLSPARTDTQYF. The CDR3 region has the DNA TGTGCCAGCAGTTTATCTCCAGCCCGCACAGATACGCAGTATTTT.